The text below deals with one T cell receptor (beta chain). Its cognate antigen has yet to be identified. No clone much larger than this one lies a single base away; base qualities are absent. This entry belongs to a study of blood T cell repertoires in COVID-19 (TCRdb year 2020). In the study overall: Samples from collaborators originated in the United States, Italy and Spain and spanned both the acute and convalescent phases of COVID-19. Samples were obtained from the ongoing ImmuneRACE study (first 160 participants) and from some 1,200 subjects provided by 6 global collaborators. The material from the prospective study consisted of cDNA or gDNA derived from T cells, B-cell-depleted T cells, or PBMCs. The repertoires were released in a freely available public database meant as a resource for research on the immune response to SARS-CoV-2. Deeply sampled blood TCRbeta repertoires from subjects exposed to, actively infected with, or recovered from COVID-19 were included in the dataset. Where available, HLA class I and class II types were obtained from metadata supplied by the sample provider rather than from assay-based typing. Sample metadata almost always included a de-identified subject ID, COVID-19 status, age in years and sex. General conclusions and limits of the study: How much clinical and demographic metadata was included differed by source and by participant, and the metadata was provided uncurated.

Each collaborating institution followed its own protocols to collect whole blood in K2EDTA tubes. Collaborator samples were shipped for TCRbeta analysis as frozen whole blood, isolated PBMCs, or DNA extracted from either sample type. Between the V and J ends, shortened by 1 base and 0 bases respectively, the junction contains 16 bases. Taken from the germline V gene, the CDR1 and CDR2 loops are MNHNS and SASEGT. Including the terminal cysteine and phenylalanine, the CDR3 comprises 18 residues. The CDR3 DNA has 54 bases and is translated from base 1. TCRbeta CDR3 regions were amplified from genomic DNA by means of the immunoSEQ Assay, a bias-controlled multiplex PCR. The paper's data handling went like this. The number of nucleated cells in each sample was estimated from the amplification of reference gene primers within the assay. To quantify the absolute abundance of each unique TCRbeta CDR3 rearrangement, sequence reads were collapsed and filtered. For each sample, productive Simpson clonality was calculated as the square root of Simpson's diversity index across productive rearrangements. TCRdb took over this immuneACCESS table, retaining in-frame rearrangements with V and J assigned. Such tables are incomplete; in checked studies, under half of the missing clones stem from an unresolved V gene, and the remainder is unexplained. V, J and clone size were drawn from that table, and D and trimming were deduced from the DNA. The sample table holds some 90,000 clones, of which roughly 89% were seen once. Approximately 5.5% of the sample lies in the top ten.

The rearrangement joined TRBV6-1 to TRBJ2-4; TRBD2 is a possible D gene, resting on 5 matching bases. Sequenced material: peripheral blood. The origin of this receptor is an elderly woman with active COVID-19. The DNA sequence is as follows: TGTGCCAGCAGTGAAGAAATCCTTGGACTCCTAGCCAAAAACATTCAGTACTTC. Its product reads: CASSEEILGLLAKNIQYF.